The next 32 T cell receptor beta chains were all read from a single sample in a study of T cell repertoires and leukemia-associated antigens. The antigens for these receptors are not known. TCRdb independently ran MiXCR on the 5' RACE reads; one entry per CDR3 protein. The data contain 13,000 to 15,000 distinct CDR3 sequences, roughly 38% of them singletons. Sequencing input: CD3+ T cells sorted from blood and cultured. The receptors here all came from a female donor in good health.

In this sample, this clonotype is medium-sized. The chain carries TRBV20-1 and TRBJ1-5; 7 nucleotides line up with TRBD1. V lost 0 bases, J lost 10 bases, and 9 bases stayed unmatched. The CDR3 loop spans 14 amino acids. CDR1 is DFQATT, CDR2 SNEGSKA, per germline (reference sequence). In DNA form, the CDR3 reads TGCAGTGCTAGAGATCCCGGGACAGTGGGCCCCCAGCATTTT. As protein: CSARDPGTVGPQHF.

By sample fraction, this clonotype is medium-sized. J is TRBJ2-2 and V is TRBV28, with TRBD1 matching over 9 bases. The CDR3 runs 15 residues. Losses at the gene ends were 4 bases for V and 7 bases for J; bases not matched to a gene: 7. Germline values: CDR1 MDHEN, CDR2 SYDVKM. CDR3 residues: CASSSTDRGFGELFF. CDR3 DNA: TGTGCCAGCAGTTCAACTGACAGGGGGTTCGGGGAGCTGTTTTTT.

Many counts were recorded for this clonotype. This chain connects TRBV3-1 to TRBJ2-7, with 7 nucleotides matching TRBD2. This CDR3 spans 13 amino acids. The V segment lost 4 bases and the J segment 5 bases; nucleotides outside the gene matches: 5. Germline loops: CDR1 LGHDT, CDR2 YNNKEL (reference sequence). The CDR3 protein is CASSRAGVNEQYF. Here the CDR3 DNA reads TGTGCCAGCAGCCGGGCGGGAGTGAACGAGCAGTACTTC.

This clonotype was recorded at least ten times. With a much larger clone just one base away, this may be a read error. The CDR3 coding sequence is TGCAGTGCTAGAAATGGAGCCACCGCGGGGACCCAGTACTTC. It is translated as CSARNGATAGTQYF. The gene calls are TRBV20-1 and TRBJ2-5; the D gene is possibly TRBD2 (5 bases). CDR1 and CDR2 (germline): DFQATT, SNEGSKA (reference sequence). The CDR3 contains 14 residues. Trimming took off 2 bases at V and 7 bases at J, with 17 bases between the two ends.

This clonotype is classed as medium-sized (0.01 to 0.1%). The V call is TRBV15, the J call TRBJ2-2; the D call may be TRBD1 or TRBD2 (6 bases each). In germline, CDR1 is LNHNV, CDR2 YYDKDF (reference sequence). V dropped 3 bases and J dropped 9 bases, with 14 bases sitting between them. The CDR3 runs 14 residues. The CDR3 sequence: CATSSRRGARELFF. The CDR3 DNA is TGTGCCACCAGCAGCAGGAGGGGGGCGCGGGAGCTGTTTTTT.

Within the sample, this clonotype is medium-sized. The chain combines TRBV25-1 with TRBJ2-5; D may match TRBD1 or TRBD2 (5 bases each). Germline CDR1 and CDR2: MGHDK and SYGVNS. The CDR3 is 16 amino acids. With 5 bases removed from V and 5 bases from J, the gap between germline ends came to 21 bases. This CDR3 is CASSSSGTQKTETQYF. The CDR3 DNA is TGTGCCAGCAGTTCTTCCGGGACCCAAAAAACGGAGACCCAGTACTTC.

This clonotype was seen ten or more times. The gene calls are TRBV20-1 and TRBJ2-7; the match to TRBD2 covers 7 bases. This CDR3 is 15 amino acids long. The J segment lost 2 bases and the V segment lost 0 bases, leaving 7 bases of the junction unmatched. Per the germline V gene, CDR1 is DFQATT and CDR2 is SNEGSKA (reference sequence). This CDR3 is CSARDPGGSAYEQYF. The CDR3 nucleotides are TGCAGTGCTAGAGATCCTGGCGGGAGTGCCTACGAGCAGTACTTC.

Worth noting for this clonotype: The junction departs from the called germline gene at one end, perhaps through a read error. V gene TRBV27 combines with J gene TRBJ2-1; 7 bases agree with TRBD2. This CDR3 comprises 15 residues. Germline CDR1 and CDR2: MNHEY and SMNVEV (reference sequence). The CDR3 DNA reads TGTGCCACCCAAATATTATACCGGGCCCCGCGGGAGCAGCCCTTC. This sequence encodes CATQILYRAPREQPF.

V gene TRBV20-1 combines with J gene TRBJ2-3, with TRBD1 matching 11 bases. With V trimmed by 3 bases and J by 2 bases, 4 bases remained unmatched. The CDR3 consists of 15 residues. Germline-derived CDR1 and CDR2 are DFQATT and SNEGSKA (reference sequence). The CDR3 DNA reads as TGCAGTGCTAGGGGGACAGGGGGAGACACAGATACGCAGTATTTT. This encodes CSARGTGGDTDTQYF.

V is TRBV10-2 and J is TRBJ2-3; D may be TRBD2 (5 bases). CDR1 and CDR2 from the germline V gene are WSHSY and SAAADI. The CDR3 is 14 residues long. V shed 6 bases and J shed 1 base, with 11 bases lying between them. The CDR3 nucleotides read TGCGCCAGCAGCAGGACTGGCGGCACAGATACGCAGTATTTT. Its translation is CASSRTGGTDTQYF.

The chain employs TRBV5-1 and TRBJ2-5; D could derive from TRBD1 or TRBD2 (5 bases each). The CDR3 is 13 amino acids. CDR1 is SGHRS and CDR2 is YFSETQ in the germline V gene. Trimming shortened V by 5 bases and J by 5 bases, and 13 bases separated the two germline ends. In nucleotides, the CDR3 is TGCGCCAGCAGATGGGGCTCGGGGGAGACCCAGTACTTC. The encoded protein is CASRWGSGETQYF.

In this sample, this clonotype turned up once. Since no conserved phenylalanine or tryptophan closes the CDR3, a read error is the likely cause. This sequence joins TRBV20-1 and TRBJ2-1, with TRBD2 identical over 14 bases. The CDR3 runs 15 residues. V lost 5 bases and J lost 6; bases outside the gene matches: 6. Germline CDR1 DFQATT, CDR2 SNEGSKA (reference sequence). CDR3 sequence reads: CSASGTSGSSNEQFL. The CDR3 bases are TGCAGTGCTTCTGGGACTAGCGGGAGTTCCAATGAGCAGTTCCTC.

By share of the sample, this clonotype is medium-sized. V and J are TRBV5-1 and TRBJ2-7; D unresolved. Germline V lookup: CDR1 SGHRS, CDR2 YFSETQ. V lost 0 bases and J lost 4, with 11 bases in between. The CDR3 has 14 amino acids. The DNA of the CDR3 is TGCGCCAGCAGCTTGGCCGCTCATGAATACGAGCAGTACTTC. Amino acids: CASSLAAHEYEQYF.

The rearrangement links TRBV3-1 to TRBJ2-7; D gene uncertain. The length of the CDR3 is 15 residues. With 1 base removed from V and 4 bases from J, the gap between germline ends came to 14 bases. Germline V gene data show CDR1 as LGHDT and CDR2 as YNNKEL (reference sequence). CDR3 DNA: TGTGCCAGCAGCCAAGTCGTGGGTTCATTGTACGAGCAGTACTTC. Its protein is CASSQVVGSLYEQYF.

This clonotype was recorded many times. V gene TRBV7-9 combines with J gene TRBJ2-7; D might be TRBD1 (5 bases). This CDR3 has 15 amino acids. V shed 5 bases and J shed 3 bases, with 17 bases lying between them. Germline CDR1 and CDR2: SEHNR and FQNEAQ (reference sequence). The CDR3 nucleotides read TGTGCCAGCAGCCCCCGACAGACGATGGGCTACGAGCAGTACTTC. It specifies CASSPRQTMGYEQYF.

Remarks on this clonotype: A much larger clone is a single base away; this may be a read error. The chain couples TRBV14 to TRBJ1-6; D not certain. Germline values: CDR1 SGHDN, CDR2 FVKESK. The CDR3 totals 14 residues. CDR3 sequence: CANSQESSNSPLHF. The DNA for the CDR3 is TGTGCCAACAGCCAAGAGAGCAGTAATTCACCCCTCCACTTT.

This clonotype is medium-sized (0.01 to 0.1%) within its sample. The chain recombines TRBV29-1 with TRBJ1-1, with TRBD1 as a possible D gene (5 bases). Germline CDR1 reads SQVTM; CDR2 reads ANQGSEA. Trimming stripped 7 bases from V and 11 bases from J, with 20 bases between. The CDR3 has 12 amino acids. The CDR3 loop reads CSAGVGREWAFF. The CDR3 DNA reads TGCAGCGCCGGGGTGGGGCGGGAGTGGGCTTTCTTT.

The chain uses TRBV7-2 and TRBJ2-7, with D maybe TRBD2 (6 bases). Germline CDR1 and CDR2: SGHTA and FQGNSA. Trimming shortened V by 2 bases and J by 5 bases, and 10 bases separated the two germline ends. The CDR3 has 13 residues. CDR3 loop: CASSLWGTHEQYF. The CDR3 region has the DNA TGTGCCAGCAGCTTATGGGGGACTCACGAGCAGTACTTC.

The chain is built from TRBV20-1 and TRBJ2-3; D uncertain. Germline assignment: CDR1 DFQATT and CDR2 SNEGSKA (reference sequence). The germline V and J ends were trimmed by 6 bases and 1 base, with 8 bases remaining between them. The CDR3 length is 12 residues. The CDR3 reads CSAGGGTDTQYF. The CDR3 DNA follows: TGCAGTGCCGGCGGCGGCACAGATACGCAGTATTTT.

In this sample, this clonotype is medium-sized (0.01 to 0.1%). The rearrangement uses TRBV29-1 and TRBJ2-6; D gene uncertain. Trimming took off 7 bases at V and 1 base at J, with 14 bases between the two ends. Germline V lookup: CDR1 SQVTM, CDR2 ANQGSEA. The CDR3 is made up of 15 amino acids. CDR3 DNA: TGCAGCGCAGAGCTTTCGGCTTCTGGGGCCAACGTCCTGACTTTC. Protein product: CSAELSASGANVLTF.

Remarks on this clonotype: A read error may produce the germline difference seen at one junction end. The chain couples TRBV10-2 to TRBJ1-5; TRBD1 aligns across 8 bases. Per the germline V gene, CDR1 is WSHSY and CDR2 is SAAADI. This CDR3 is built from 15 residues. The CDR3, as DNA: TGTGCCAGCGGCTCCGACAGGGGAGTATATCAGCCCCAGCATTTT. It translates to CASGSDRGVYQPQHF.

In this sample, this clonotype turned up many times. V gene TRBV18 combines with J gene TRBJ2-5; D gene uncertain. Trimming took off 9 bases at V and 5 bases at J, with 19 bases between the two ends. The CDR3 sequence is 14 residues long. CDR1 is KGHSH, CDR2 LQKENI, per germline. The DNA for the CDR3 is TGTGCCAGTTTCCGGGCCCCGAGTGAGGAGACCCAGTACTTC. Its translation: CASFRAPSEETQYF.

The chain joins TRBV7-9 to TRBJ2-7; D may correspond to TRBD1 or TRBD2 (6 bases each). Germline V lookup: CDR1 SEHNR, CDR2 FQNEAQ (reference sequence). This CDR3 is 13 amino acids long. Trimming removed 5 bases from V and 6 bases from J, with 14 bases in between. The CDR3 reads CASSRGQDREQYF. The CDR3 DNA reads TGTGCCAGCAGCCGGGGGCAGGACCGCGAGCAGTACTTC.

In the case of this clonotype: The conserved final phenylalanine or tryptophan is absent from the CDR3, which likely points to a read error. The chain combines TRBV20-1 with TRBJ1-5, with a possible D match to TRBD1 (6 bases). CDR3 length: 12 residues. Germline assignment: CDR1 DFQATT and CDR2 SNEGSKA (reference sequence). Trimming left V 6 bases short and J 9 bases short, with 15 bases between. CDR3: CSAGQTDWPQHL. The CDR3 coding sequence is TGCAGTGCCGGACAGACGGATTGGCCCCAGCATCTT.

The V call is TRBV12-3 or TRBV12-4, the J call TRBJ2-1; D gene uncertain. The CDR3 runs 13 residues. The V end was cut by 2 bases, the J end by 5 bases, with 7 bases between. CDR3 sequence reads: CASSLRRNNEQFF. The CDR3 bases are TGTGCCAGCAGTTTAAGGCGGAACAATGAGCAGTTCTTC.

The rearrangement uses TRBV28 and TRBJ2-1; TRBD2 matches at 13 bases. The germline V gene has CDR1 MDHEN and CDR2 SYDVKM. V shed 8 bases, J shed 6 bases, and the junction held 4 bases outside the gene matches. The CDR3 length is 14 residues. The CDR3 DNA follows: TGTGCCAGCCCCGGACTAGCGGGAGTCAATGAGCAGTTCTTC. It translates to CASPGLAGVNEQFF.

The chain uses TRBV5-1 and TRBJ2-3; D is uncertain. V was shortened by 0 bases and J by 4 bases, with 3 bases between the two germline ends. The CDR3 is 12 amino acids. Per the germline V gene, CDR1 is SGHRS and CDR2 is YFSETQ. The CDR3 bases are TGCGCCAGCAGCTTGGCGTCAGATACGCAGTATTTT. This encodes CASSLASDTQYF.

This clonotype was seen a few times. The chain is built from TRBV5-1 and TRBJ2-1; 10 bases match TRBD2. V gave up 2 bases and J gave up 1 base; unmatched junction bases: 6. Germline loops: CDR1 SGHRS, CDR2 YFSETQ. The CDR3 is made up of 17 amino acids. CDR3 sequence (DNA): TGCGCCAGCAGCTTCTTAGTAGCGGGAGGTTCCTACAATGAGCAGTTCTTC. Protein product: CASSFLVAGGSYNEQFF.

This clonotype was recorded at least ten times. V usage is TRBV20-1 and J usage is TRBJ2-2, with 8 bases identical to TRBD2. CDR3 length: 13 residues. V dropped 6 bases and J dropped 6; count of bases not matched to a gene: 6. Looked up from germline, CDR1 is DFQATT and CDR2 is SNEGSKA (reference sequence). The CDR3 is CSAPTSEAGELFF. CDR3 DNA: TGCAGTGCCCCGACTAGCGAGGCCGGGGAGCTGTTTTTT.

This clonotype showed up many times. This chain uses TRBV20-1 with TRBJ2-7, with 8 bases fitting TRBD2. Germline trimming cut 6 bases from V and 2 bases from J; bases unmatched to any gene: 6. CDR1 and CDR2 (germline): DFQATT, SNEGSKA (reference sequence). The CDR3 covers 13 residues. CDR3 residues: CSATLAEPYEQYF. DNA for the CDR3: TGCAGTGCCACACTAGCGGAGCCCTACGAGCAGTACTTC.

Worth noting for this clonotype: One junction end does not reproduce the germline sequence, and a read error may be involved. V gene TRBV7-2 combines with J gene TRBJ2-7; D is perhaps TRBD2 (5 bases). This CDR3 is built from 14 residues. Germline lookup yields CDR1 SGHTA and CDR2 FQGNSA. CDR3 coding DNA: TGTGCTAGCAGCCCCAGCGGACCAGCTTACGAGCAGTACTTC. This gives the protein CASSPSGPAYEQYF.

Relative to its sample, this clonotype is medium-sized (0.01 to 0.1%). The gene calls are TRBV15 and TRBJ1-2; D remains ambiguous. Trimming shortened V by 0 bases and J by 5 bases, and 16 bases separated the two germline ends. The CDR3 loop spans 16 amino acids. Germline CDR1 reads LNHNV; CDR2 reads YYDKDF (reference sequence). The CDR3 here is CATSRDRRAYSYGYTF. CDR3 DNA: TGTGCCACCAGCAGAGATAGGCGGGCCTACTCATATGGCTACACCTTC.